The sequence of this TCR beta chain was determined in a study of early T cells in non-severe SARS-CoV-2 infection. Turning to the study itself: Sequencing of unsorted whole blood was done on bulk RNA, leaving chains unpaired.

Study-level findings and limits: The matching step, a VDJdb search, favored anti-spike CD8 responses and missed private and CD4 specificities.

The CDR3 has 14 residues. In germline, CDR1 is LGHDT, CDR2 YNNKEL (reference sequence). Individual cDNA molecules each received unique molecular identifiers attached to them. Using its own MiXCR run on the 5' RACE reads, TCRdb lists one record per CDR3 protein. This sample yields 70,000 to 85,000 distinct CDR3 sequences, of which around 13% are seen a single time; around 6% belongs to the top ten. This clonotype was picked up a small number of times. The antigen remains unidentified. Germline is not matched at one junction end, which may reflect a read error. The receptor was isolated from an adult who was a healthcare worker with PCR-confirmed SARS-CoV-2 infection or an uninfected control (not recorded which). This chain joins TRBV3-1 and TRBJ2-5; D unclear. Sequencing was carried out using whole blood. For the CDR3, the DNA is TGTGCCAGCAGCCAAGAGGGCTACGAAGAGGCCCAGTACTTC. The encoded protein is CASSQEGYEEAQYF.